This TCR beta chain was identified during a study of low-dose radiotherapy and immunotherapy resistance in tumors. Across the study: Participants in Cohort 1 were administered 0.5 Gy per fraction at 2-week intervals, to a cumulative dose of 6.5 Gy.

Trimming took 1 base from V and 3 from J, leaving 6 bases between them. The germline V gene encodes CDR1 MNHNS and CDR2 SASEGT. This CDR3 is 14 amino acids long. TRAV and TRBV primers primed cDNA for both TCRalpha and TCRbeta. PCR amplification of the TCRs was performed with Phusion for 20 to 25 PCR cycles, and it relied on a constant-region primer together with a V-primer adapter. TCRdb re-derived calls from the reads in MiXCR, one entry per CDR3 protein. Found here are about 7,300 distinct CDR3 sequences, approximately 80% of them singletons; the top ten hold roughly 6.2%. The sequence was obtained from a human donor with advanced metastatic prostate, ovarian, gallbladder or colorectal cancer (not recorded which). This table probably holds off-target reads from a library built for another chain. The chain combines TRBV6-1 with TRBJ2-2; D unclear. The DNA for the CDR3 is TGTGCCAGCAGTGAAGGAACTGACACCGGGGAGCTGTTTTTT. Amino acids: CASSEGTDTGELFF.